The 2 T cell receptor beta chains below all came from one sample that was sequenced in a study of breast tumors, draining lymph nodes, adjacent tissues. Samples came from axillary lymph nodes draining the breast cancer. TCRdb redid the calling of the multiplex PCR reads with MiXCR, one entry per CDR3 protein. Of around 110,000 distinct CDR3 sequences listed, about 31% were seen once; the top ten hold around 6%. Sample: axillary lymph node tissue. These receptors all come from a female donor with breast cancer. Some clones in this sample may be carry-over from other donors' samples.

Turning to this clonotype: A much larger clone differs from this one at a single base, so this may be a read error. The chain links TRBV20-1 to TRBJ2-7; 9 nucleotides agree with TRBD1. The CDR3 is 13 residues long. Germline-derived CDR1 and CDR2 are DFQATT and SNEGSKA (reference sequence). The ends lost 4 bases at V and 9 bases at J; junction bases unmatched: 10. The CDR3 DNA reads TGCAGTGCTAAACGGACAGGGGTAGACGCGCAGTACTTC. This gives the protein CSAKRTGVDAQYF.

The V gene is TRBV20-1, the J gene TRBJ2-5; D is perhaps TRBD1 or TRBD2 (5 bases each). This CDR3 contains 9 residues. Germline V lookup: CDR1 DFQATT, CDR2 SNEGSKA (reference sequence). The CDR3 here is CRGEETQYF. The CDR3 nucleotides read TGCAGGGGGGAAGAGACCCAGTACTTC.